These 23 T cell receptor beta chains share one sample of origin, sequenced in a study of cytomegalovirus exposure and HLA in healthy donors. Both 60 Vbeta primers and 13 Jbeta primers went into the PCR. The data were produced by immunoSEQ multiplex PCR, yet TCRdb's version contains in-frame clones alone and is incomplete. The table shows 120,000 or so clones, with 75% to 85% occurring only once. Sequenced material: PBMCs. These receptors were collected from a female donor in good health and CMV-seropositive.

The chain uses TRBV19 and TRBJ1-5; TRBD1 might be the D (5 bases). Looked up from germline, CDR1 is LNHDA and CDR2 is SQIVND (reference sequence). V was cut by 0 bases and J by 4 bases, with 10 bases left in between. The CDR3 is 15 amino acids. CDR3 sequence (DNA): TGTGCCAGTAGTATAGAGGGGGGAAGGAATCAGCCCCAGCATTTT. Translation gives CASSIEGGRNQPQHF. Using reference TRBV19 and TRBJ1-5 for the parts outside the CDR3, the full variable domain is DGGITQSPKYLFRKEGQNVTLSCEQNLNHDAMYWYRQDPGQGLRLIYYSQIVNDFQKGDIAEGYSVSREKKESFPLTVTSAQKNPTAFYLCASSIEGGRNQPQHFGDGTRLSIL.

This clone was detected only once. At the DNA level, this CDR3 is encoded by other sequences in the same sample as well. The chain uses TRBV7-2 and TRBJ2-1, with D perhaps TRBD2 (5 bases). Trimming left V 2 bases short and J 1 base short, with 9 bases between. The CDR3 contains 15 residues. Germline-derived CDR1 and CDR2 are SGHTA and FQGNSA. The CDR3 DNA reads as TGTGCCAGCAGCTTAAGAGGGAATTCCTACAATGAGCAGTTCTTC. Translated: CASSLRGNSYNEQFF.

This sequence joins TRBV30 and TRBJ1-2; D might be TRBD1 (6 bases). The length of the CDR3 is 12 residues. From germline, CDR1 is GTSNPN and CDR2 SVGIG (reference sequence). V was pared by 3 bases and J by 13 bases, with 18 bases between. In nucleotides, the CDR3 is TGTGCCTGGAGCCCGGGGGGGCAGGGGCGCACCTTC. This translates into CAWSPGGQGRTF.

The chain combines TRBV7-9 with TRBJ1-3; 8 positions match TRBD1. The trim removed 5 bases at V and 4 bases at J, leaving 1 base unmatched. The CDR3 extends over 13 amino acids. From germline, CDR1 is SEHNR and CDR2 FQNEAQ (reference sequence). CDR3 DNA: TGTGCCAGCAGCCGGGACAGGGGAAACACCATATATTTT. Protein sequence: CASSRDRGNTIYF.

The rearrangement links TRBV5-4 to TRBJ1-2, with D possibly TRBD1 on 6 matching bases. The CDR3 runs to 15 residues. CDR1 SGHNT and CDR2 YYREEE come from the germline V gene (reference sequence). The germline V and J ends were trimmed by 5 bases and 8 bases, with 22 bases remaining between them. In nucleotides, the CDR3 is TGTGCCAGCAGAAATACAGGGAGCCGCGGAGACGGCTACACCTTC. Its translation: CASRNTGSRGDGYTF.

V and J are TRBV27 and TRBJ2-3; D call uncertain. Trimming pared 3 bases from V and 0 bases from J, leaving 4 bases between. This CDR3 contains 13 residues. Germline values: CDR1 MNHEY, CDR2 SMNVEV (reference sequence). CDR3 coding DNA: TGTGCCAGCAGTTTCCTCAGCACAGATACGCAGTATTTT. It translates to CASSFLSTDTQYF.

CDR3 sequence: CASSYSGGMNTEAFF. CDR3 nucleotides: TGTGCCAGCAGTTACTCGGGGGGGATGAACACTGAAGCTTTCTTT. The genes are TRBV6-5 and TRBJ1-1; possible D gene TRBD1, 5 bases. V was pared by 0 bases and J by 0 bases, with 8 bases between. This CDR3 has 15 residues. From germline, CDR1 is MNHEY and CDR2 SVGAGI.

This clone was observed a handful of times. The chain has TRBV2 and TRBJ1-4; D is possibly TRBD1 (5 bases). V was pared by 2 bases and J by 7 bases, with 14 bases between. Germline values: CDR1 SNHLY, CDR2 FYNNEI. This CDR3 has 15 amino acids. CDR3 region: CASSEMRGRFEKLFF. CDR3 sequence (DNA): TGTGCCAGCAGTGAAATGCGGGGCCGTTTTGAAAAACTGTTTTTT. Using reference TRBV2 and TRBJ1-4 for the parts outside the CDR3, the full variable domain is EPEVTQTPSHQVTQMGQEVILRCVPISNHLYFYWYRQILGQKVEFLVSFYNNEISEKSEIFDDQFSVERPDGSNFTLKIRSTKLEDSAMYFCASSEMRGRFEKLFFGSGTQLSVL.

The V gene is TRBV6-6, the J gene TRBJ1-6; tentative D call: TRBD1 (5 bases). Germline assignment: CDR1 MNHNY and CDR2 SVGAGI (reference sequence). V lost 6 bases to trimming and J lost 0 bases, with 12 bases between them. The CDR3 runs 16 residues. CDR3 loop: CASSDRISSYNSPLHF. The DNA of the CDR3 is TGTGCCAGCAGCGACAGAATAAGCTCCTATAATTCACCCCTCCACTTT.

This chain connects TRBV5-1 to TRBJ1-1, with 7 bases matching TRBD1. Germline V lookup: CDR1 SGHRS, CDR2 YFSETQ. V trimming: 3 bases; J trimming: 1 base; junction bases outside the gene matches: 3. CDR3 size: 14 residues. The CDR3 protein is CASSYTGANTEAFF. For the CDR3, the DNA is TGCGCCAGCAGCTACACAGGGGCGAACACTGAAGCTTTCTTT.

This sequence joins TRBV6-5 and TRBJ1-5, with D perhaps matching TRBD1 (6 bases). There are 14 residues in the CDR3. V was pared by 8 bases and J by 7 bases, with 18 bases between. The V gene's germline CDR1 is MNHEY and CDR2 SVGAGI. CDR3 nucleotides: TGTGCCAGCGGGATGTCAGGGGTGGACCAGCCCCAGCATTTT. Residues: CASGMSGVDQPQHF.

CDR3 DNA: TGTGCCAGCAGCCAAGGCGAGGGCAGGGGCAATGGCTACACCTTC. It yields the protein CASSQGEGRGNGYTF. V usage is TRBV14 and J usage is TRBJ1-2, with a weak D call TRBD1 (6 bases). This CDR3 is built from 15 residues. V gave up 1 base and J gave up 6 bases, with 15 bases separating them. The germline CDR1 and CDR2 sequences are SGHDN and FVKESK.

By frequency in the sample, this clone is medium-sized. The chain recombines TRBV10-3 with TRBJ1-4, with D possibly TRBD1 on 5 matching bases. Germline loops: CDR1 ENHRY, CDR2 SYGVKD. Trimming removed 2 bases from V and 14 bases from J, with 18 bases in between. CDR3 length: 14 amino acids. For the CDR3, the DNA is TGTGCCATCAGTGAGCTAAGAGACAGCCAATTTCTGTTTTTT. Translated, it gives CAISELRDSQFLFF.

The table lists this clone with a count of one. The chain joins TRBV18 to TRBJ2-7; TRBD1 aligns across 10 bases. This CDR3 comprises 13 residues. CDR1 KGHSH and CDR2 LQKENI come from the germline V gene. With 8 bases clipped from V and 2 bases from J, the junction kept 3 bases outside the gene matches. CDR3 sequence (DNA): TGTGCCAGCGCCGGACAGGGGGCCTACGAGCAGTACTTC. Translating gives CASAGQGAYEQYF.

V gene TRBV7-8 combines with J gene TRBJ2-2; no reliable D call. CDR3 length equals 14 residues. The V gene lost 6 bases and the J gene lost 3 bases, with 11 bases spanning the gap. CDR1 is SGHVS and CDR2 is FQNEAQ in the germline V gene. CDR3 nucleotides: TGTGCCAGCAGTATAGAAAGTCACACCGGGGAGCTGTTTTTT. It is translated as CASSIESHTGELFF.

The chain employs TRBV19 and TRBJ1-1, with a possible D match to TRBD1 (5 bases). The ends were cut back, 5 bases at V and 4 bases at J, with 14 bases in the middle. The CDR3 sequence is 14 residues long. Germline CDR1 and CDR2: LNHDA and SQIVND (reference sequence). The chain's CDR3 is CASSSRGTVTEAFF. CDR3 coding DNA: TGTGCCAGTAGTTCCCGGGGGACCGTCACTGAAGCTTTCTTT.

The chain joins TRBV5-1 to TRBJ1-5; perhaps TRBD1 as D (6 bases). The CDR3 is 13 residues long. The ends were cut back, 4 bases at V and 7 bases at J, with 12 bases in the middle. Germline CDR1 is SGHRS and CDR2 is YFSETQ. CDR3 sequence: CASSPRGEQPQHF. The CDR3 bases are TGCGCCAGCAGCCCCAGGGGTGAGCAGCCCCAGCATTTT. Variable domain in full (rest from reference TRBV5-1 and TRBJ1-5): KAGVTQTPRYLIKTRGQQVTLSCSPISGHRSVSWYQQTPGQGLQFLFEYFSETQRNKGNFPGRFSGRQFSNSRSEMNVSTLELGDSALYLCASSPRGEQPQHFGDGTRLSIL.

This chain joins TRBV10-3 and TRBJ2-7; 9 nucleotides match TRBD1. Germline CDR1 ENHRY, CDR2 SYGVKD. This CDR3 is built from 14 residues. The ends lost 6 bases at V and 2 bases at J; junction bases unmatched: 5. The CDR3 DNA follows: TGTGCCATCAGGGGACAGGGAACGACCTACGAGCAGTACTTC. This translates into CAIRGQGTTYEQYF.

V usage is TRBV7-9 and J usage is TRBJ2-3; D gene uncertain. The CDR3 consists of 15 residues. The germline V gene has CDR1 SEHNR and CDR2 FQNEAQ (reference sequence). V dropped 1 base and J dropped 0 bases, with 8 bases sitting between them. The CDR3 coding sequence is TGTGCCAGCAGCTTAGTCCGCGGTAGCACAGATACGCAGTATTTT. This codes for CASSLVRGSTDTQYF.

The sample holds a few counts of this clone. The chain has TRBV28 and TRBJ2-3, with TRBD2 matching over 7 bases. The CDR3 loop spans 16 amino acids. Germline loops: CDR1 MDHEN, CDR2 SYDVKM. V trimming: 1 base; J trimming: 6 bases; junction bases outside the gene matches: 10. This CDR3 reads CASSLLSSGFVDTQYF. CDR3 nucleotide sequence: TGTGCCAGCAGTTTATTGTCTAGCGGATTTGTGGATACGCAGTATTTT.

This clone occurred a few times. This chain uses TRBV7-9 with TRBJ2-2, with TRBD1 matching over 8 bases. The junction had 2 bases not matched to a gene; V was cut back by 6 bases and J by 2 bases. CDR1 and CDR2 from the germline V gene are SEHNR and FQNEAQ (reference sequence). The CDR3 sequence is 14 residues long. CDR3 sequence (DNA): TGTGCCAGCAGGTCAGGGGGCAACACCGGGGAGCTGTTTTTT. It translates to CASRSGGNTGELFF.

V and J are TRBV7-9 and TRBJ2-3; the match to TRBD2 covers 8 bases. The CDR3 is 17 amino acids. J was trimmed by 0 bases and V by 5 bases; bases with no gene match: 10. Germline V gene lookup returns CDR1 SEHNR and CDR2 FQNEAQ (reference sequence). The CDR3 loop is CASSRNYGGGSTDTQYF. The CDR3 DNA is TGTGCCAGCAGCCGTAATTACGGGGGGGGGAGCACAGATACGCAGTATTTT.

The V and J genes are TRBV6-5 and TRBJ2-1, with D uncertain. V lost 6 bases and J lost 2, with 5 bases in between. Germline V lookup: CDR1 MNHEY, CDR2 SVGAGI. The CDR3 contains 12 residues. CDR3 sequence: CASRATYNEQFF. DNA for the CDR3: TGTGCCAGCAGGGCCACCTACAATGAGCAGTTCTTC.